This TCR beta chain comes out of a study of blood T cell repertoires in COVID-19. The wider study: Some COVID-19 samples were acute and others convalescent; all came from the United States, Italy and Spain.

The length of the CDR3 is 16 residues. J gave up 1 base and V 6 bases, and 6 bases lay outside the gene matches. The germline CDR1 and CDR2 sequences are KGHSH and LQKENI. Authors' data handling: Counts of nucleated cells, estimated from reference gene primer amplification, were obtained. Sequencing was performed with immunoSEQ multiplex PCR; in TCRdb, only in-frame clones are kept and a portion is missing. The D gene and trimming were derived from the DNA, and the V and J assignments and clone size from that table. The table records 50,000 or so clones, approximately 83% of them present only once. What was sequenced was peripheral blood. This sequence was found in a man aged 35-49 years with acute or convalescent COVID-19. The genes are TRBV18 and TRBJ2-6; TRBD1 matches at 7 bases. The CDR3 reads CASSKGALSGANVLTF. DNA of the CDR3: TGTGCCAGCTCCAAGGGGGCCCTTTCTGGGGCCAACGTCCTGACTTTC.